This T cell receptor (beta chain) was profiled in a study of persistence of HIV-infected CD4 T cells. This was the immunoSEQ version 4 assay in survey mode. Each sample used up to roughly 1 ug genomic DNA diluted to roughly 10 ng/uL. Clones were sequenced by immunoSEQ multiplex PCR, and TCRdb holds only the in-frame ones, with some missing. The data hold about 32,000 clones, with roughly three quarters observed a single time. The ends were cut back, 3 bases at V and 4 bases at J, with 16 bases in the middle. CDR1 and CDR2 from the germline V gene are MDHEN and SYDVKM. The CDR3 has 15 amino acids. The stimulus was an HIV-1 Gag 15-mer peptide pool, about 1 ug/peptide/mL. Sorting selected CD4+ T cells upregulating both CD40 ligand and CD69. Regarding the study as a whole: Within sorted populations, more oligoclonal TCRs accompanied more oligoclonal proviruses.

Of note for this clone: As yet, its antigen is unknown.

The material was CD4+ T cells sorted from PBMCs after approximately 20-hour stimulation, obtained from a patient who received antiretroviral therapy. The sequence derives from an adult man with HIV who was CMV-seropositive. The gene calls are TRBV28 and TRBJ2-7; D gene uncertain. In DNA form, the CDR3 reads TGTGCCAGCAGTTTCGGTGGCACTCAAGGGTACGAGCAGTACTTC. Residues: CASSFGGTQGYEQYF.